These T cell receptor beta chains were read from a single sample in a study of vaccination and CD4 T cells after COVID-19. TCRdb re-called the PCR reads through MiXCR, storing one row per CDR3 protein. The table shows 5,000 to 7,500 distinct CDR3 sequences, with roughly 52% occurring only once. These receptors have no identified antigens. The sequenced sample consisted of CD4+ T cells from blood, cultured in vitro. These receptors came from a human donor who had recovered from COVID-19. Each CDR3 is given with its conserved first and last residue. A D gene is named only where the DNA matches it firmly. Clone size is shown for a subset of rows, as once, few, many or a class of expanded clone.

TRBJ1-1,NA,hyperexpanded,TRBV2,CASQPDPRGEAFF,TGTGCCAGCCAGCCCGACCCTCGGGGGGAAGCTTTCTTT
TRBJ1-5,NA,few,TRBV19,CASSTAGGRNQPQHF,TGTGCCAGTAGTACCGCCGGGGGCCGCAATCAGCCCCAGCATTTT
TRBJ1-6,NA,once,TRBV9,CASSVLGEWGSPLHF,TGTGCCAGCAGCGTACTAGGCGAATGGGGTTCACCCCTCCACTTT
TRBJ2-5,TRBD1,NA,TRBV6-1,CASSGTGGTETQYF,TGTGCCAGCAGTGGGACAGGGGGCACGGAGACCCAGTACTTC
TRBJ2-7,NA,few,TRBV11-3,CASRDSTYEQYF,TGTGCCAGCAGGGACAGTACCTACGAGCAGTACTTC
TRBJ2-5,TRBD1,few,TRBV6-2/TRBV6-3,CAGQSGTGGETQYF,TGTGCCGGACAATCCGGGACAGGGGGAGAGACCCAGTACTTC
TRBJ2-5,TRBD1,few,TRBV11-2,CASSSETGVYETQYF,TGTGCCAGCAGCTCCGAGACAGGGGTTTATGAGACCCAGTACTTC
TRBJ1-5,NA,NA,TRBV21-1,CASSTDRGHQPQHF,TGTGCCAGCAGCACGGACAGGGGGCATCAGCCCCAGCATTTT
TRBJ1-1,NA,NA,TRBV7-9,CASSLSSTEAFF,TGTGCCAGCAGCCTCAGCAGCACTGAAGCTTTCTTT
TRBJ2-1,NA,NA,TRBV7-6,CASSLTGQYNEQFF,TGTGCCAGCAGCTTGACGGGCCAATACAATGAGCAGTTCTTC
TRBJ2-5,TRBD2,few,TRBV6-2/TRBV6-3,CASSYSGGTQYF,TGTGCCAGCAGTTACAGCGGGGGGACCCAGTACTTC
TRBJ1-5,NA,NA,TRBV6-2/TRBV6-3,CASSSTGTSNQPQHF,TGTGCCAGCAGTTCTACAGGGACTAGCAATCAGCCCCAGCATTTT
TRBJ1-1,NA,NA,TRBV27,CASSLWGDNTEAFF,TGTGCCAGCAGTTTATGGGGGGATAACACTGAAGCTTTCTTT
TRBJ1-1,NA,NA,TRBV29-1,CSVVEPSEAFF,TGCAGCGTTGTTGAACCTTCCGAAGCTTTCTTT
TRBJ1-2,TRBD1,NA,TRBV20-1,CSAVHGQGHYGYTF,TGCAGTGCTGTTCACGGACAGGGTCACTATGGCTACACCTTC
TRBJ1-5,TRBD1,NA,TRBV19,CASKRWGTDSLGQPQHF,TGTGCCAGTAAACGGTGGGGGACAGATAGTCTCGGGCAGCCCCAGCATTTT
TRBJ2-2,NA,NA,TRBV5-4,CASSTSPGNTGELFF,TGTGCCAGCAGCACCAGCCCGGGAAACACCGGGGAGCTGTTTTTT
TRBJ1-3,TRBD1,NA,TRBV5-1,CASSLGTGENTIYF,TGCGCCAGCAGCTTGGGGACAGGGGAGAACACCATATATTTT
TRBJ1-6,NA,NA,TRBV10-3,CAISTSGGPDSPLHF,TGTGCCATCAGTACCTCTGGCGGGCCGGATTCACCCCTCCACTTT
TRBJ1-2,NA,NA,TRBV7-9,CASSLLPARRDYGYTF,TGTGCCAGCAGCTTACTTCCCGCCCGCCGGGACTATGGCTACACCTTC
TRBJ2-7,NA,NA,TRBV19,CASSPMGPSYEQYF,TGTGCCAGTAGTCCCATGGGCCCGAGTTACGAGCAGTACTTC
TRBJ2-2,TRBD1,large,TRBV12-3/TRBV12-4,CASSLRGTGGTGELFF,TGTGCCAGCAGTTTAAGGGGGACAGGGGGCACCGGGGAGCTGTTTTTT
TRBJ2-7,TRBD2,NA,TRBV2,CASSSYSGTPYEQYF,TGTGCCAGCAGTAGCTATAGCGGGACTCCCTACGAGCAGTACTTC
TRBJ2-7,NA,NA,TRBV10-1,CASSPGLRPYEQYF,TGCGCCAGCAGTCCGGGACTGAGACCCTACGAGCAGTACTTC
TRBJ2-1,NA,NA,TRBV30,CAWSSISVGEQFF,TGTGCCTGGAGCTCGATTAGCGTAGGTGAGCAGTTCTTC
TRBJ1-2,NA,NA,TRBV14,CASSLQAYYGYTF,TGTGCCAGCAGCCTCCAAGCCTACTATGGCTACACCTTC
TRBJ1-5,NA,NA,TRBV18,CASSPQRSNQPQHF,TGTGCCAGCTCACCACAGAGGAGCAATCAGCCCCAGCATTTT
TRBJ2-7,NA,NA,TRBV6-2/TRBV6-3,CASRLPGAQHYEQYF,TGTGCCAGCAGGCTACCCGGGGCCCAACACTACGAGCAGTACTTC
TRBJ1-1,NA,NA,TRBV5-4,CASRSNTEAFF,TGTGCCAGCAGAAGTAACACTGAAGCTTTCTTT